This TCR beta chain was found in a study of CD8+CD57+ T cells in acquired aplastic anemia. On the study more broadly: Each DNA sample taken from sorted CD4+ and CD8+ cells came to 3 to 3.5 ug on average.

For CDR3 and TCR beta VDJ profiling, genomic DNA was the template used. In TCRdb, the reads were re-called with MiXCR into one record per CDR3 protein. The profile shows 150,000 to 200,000 distinct CDR3 sequences, under 55% of them singletons. The junction had 14 bases not matched to a gene; V was cut back by 2 bases and J by 5 bases. This CDR3 spans 19 amino acids. Germline loops: CDR1 SGHAT, CDR2 FQNNGV. The patients chosen for sequencing had shown expansion of CD8+CD57+ cells (detected by flow cytometry). The gene calls are TRBV11-2 and TRBJ2-5, with 13 positions matching TRBD2. The sequenced sample consisted of sorted CD4+, CD8+, or CD8+CD57+ T cells (not recorded which) from PBMCs. This clonotype originated in a human donor with aplastic anemia. The CDR3 is CASSLLPLLAGGLRETQYF. The CDR3 DNA sequence: TGTGCCAGCAGCTTACTCCCTTTACTAGCGGGGGGGCTCCGGGAGACCCAGTACTTC.